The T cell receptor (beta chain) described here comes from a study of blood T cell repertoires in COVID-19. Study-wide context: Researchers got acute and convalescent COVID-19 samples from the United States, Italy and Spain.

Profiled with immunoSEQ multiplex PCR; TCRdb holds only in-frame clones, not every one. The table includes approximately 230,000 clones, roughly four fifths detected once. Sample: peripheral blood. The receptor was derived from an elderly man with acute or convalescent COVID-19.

The CDR3 nucleotides read TGTGCCATCAGTGAGTCGAAAGGGGGGGTTGGCTATGGCTACACCTTC. The encoded protein is CAISESKGGVGYGYTF. This chain connects TRBV10-3 to TRBJ1-2; D is perhaps TRBD1 (6 bases). CDR1 is ENHRY, CDR2 SYGVKD, per germline. The CDR3 totals 16 residues. Trimming took off 0 bases at V and 4 bases at J, with 15 bases between the two ends.